Listed here are 13 T cell receptor beta chains from one sample, sequenced in a study of CD8 T cells in ankylosing spondylitis. TCRdb reanalysed the 5' RACE reads using MiXCR and keeps one entry per CDR3 protein. The sample lists 150,000 to 200,000 distinct CDR3 sequences; about 17% were seen once. The sample taken for sequencing was blood, either unsorted or a sorted T cell fraction (not recorded which). All receptors come from a male donor with ankylosing spondylitis or in good health (not recorded which).

This clonotype was found a few times. In DNA form, the CDR3 reads TGCAGTGCGCGGCAGGGTGAGACCCAGTACTTC. Encoded protein: CSARQGETQYF. The chain employs TRBV20-1 and TRBJ2-5; TRBD1 is a possible D gene (5 bases). V was shortened by 6 bases and J by 5 bases, with 10 bases between the two germline ends. The germline CDR1 and CDR2 sequences are DFQATT and SNEGSKA (reference sequence). The CDR3 is 11 amino acids.

This clonotype occurred a few times. This chain uses TRBV12-3 or TRBV12-4 with TRBJ2-3; 7 bases align to TRBD2. The CDR3 length is 14 residues. V gave up 5 bases and J gave up 5 bases; unmatched junction bases: 7. CDR3 nucleotides: TGTGCCAGCAGTATGGGAGGGTCTGTAGATACGCAGTATTTT. Its protein is CASSMGGSVDTQYF.

The gene calls are TRBV7-2 and TRBJ1-3; no definite D call. The CDR3 loop spans 16 amino acids. V was trimmed by 4 bases and J by 0 bases, leaving 13 bases between them. Germline V gives CDR1 SGHTA, CDR2 FQGNSA. In DNA form, the CDR3 reads TGTGCCAGCAGCTCCATCCCTCGAGTCTCTGGAAACACCATATATTTT. As protein: CASSSIPRVSGNTIYF.

This clonotype was recorded at least ten times. The CDR3 DNA is TGTGCCAGCAAGACCGCGGACAGGGCAAGCACTGAAGCTTTCTTT. This gives the protein CASKTADRASTEAFF. This chain links TRBV19 with TRBJ1-1; 8 nucleotides match TRBD1. CDR1 and CDR2 (germline): LNHDA, SQIVND (reference sequence). This CDR3 comprises 15 residues. With 9 bases clipped from V and 4 bases from J, the junction kept 13 bases outside the gene matches.

This chain links TRBV20-1 with TRBJ1-1, with D uncertain. This CDR3 is built from 12 residues. Per the germline V gene, CDR1 is DFQATT and CDR2 is SNEGSKA (reference sequence). V was clipped by 6 bases and J by 9 bases, with 17 bases between them. The CDR3 sequence: CSAPEPGRKAFF. Here the CDR3 DNA reads TGCAGTGCGCCAGAACCGGGCAGGAAAGCTTTCTTT.

This clonotype was seen at least ten times. The rearrangement joins TRBV5-4 to TRBJ2-1, with D perhaps being TRBD1 or TRBD2 (5 bases each). Looked up from germline, CDR1 is SGHNT and CDR2 is YYREEE (reference sequence). The CDR3 length is 17 residues. Trimming shortened V by 3 bases and J by 2 bases, and 18 bases separated the two germline ends. This CDR3 is CASSWGWGGRAYNEQFF. The CDR3 nucleotides read TGTGCCAGCAGCTGGGGGTGGGGTGGGAGAGCCTACAATGAGCAGTTCTTC.

There are many counts of this clonotype. V and J are TRBV27 and TRBJ1-4; TRBD1 aligns across 9 bases. The CDR3 sequence is 18 residues long. Germline V gene sequence: CDR1 MNHEY, CDR2 SMNVEV (reference sequence). V shed 6 bases and J 7 bases; nucleotides not matched to a gene: 18. The DNA of the CDR3 is TGTGCCAGCAGACGCACCGGGACAGGGAATTATTTTGGTGAAAAACTGTTTTTT. Amino acids: CASRRTGTGNYFGEKLFF. Full variable domain (rest looked up from reference TRBV27 and TRBJ1-4): EAQVTQNPRYLITVTGKKLTVTCSQNMNHEYMSWYRQDPGLGLRQIYYSMNVEVTDKGDVPEGYKVSRKEKRNFPLILESPSPNQTSLYFCASRRTGTGNYFGEKLFFGSGTQLSVL.

This clonotype was detected a few times. The V and J genes are TRBV6-1 and TRBJ2-2, with TRBD1 matching 8 bases. The CDR3 loop spans 16 amino acids. J gave up 0 bases and V 1 base, and 1 base lay outside the gene matches. Germline V CDR1 and CDR2: MNHNS, SASEGT. Here the CDR3 reads CASSEETGANTGELFF. The DNA for the CDR3 is TGTGCCAGCAGTGAAGAGACAGGGGCGAACACCGGGGAGCTGTTTTTT.

This clonotype was observed at least ten times. The chain carries TRBV20-1 and TRBJ2-3, with D possibly TRBD2 on 5 matching bases. The CDR3 sequence is 12 residues long. Germline V gives CDR1 DFQATT, CDR2 SNEGSKA (reference sequence). Trimming left V 3 bases short and J 5 bases short, with 9 bases between. CDR3 protein: CSASPSGDTQYF. The CDR3 DNA is TGCAGTGCTAGCCCCAGCGGAGATACGCAGTATTTT.

This clonotype has at least ten counts. The DNA for the CDR3 is TGTGCCTCCCAAGATAGGCGGGACTACGAGCAGTACTTC. Amino acids: CASQDRRDYEQYF. V is TRBV12-3 or TRBV12-4 and J is TRBJ2-7; D possibly corresponds to TRBD2 (6 bases). The CDR3 spans 13 residues. V was cut by 11 bases and J by 3 bases, with 17 bases left in between.

This clonotype was seen at least ten times. The V gene is TRBV6-1, the J gene TRBJ1-5, with D hard to call. Germline V gene sequence: CDR1 MNHNS, CDR2 SASEGT. Deletions cut 6 bases from V and 6 bases from J, with 12 bases between. The CDR3 contains 13 residues. CDR3: CASRRGPGQPQHF. The CDR3, as DNA: TGTGCCAGCAGGCGTGGGCCGGGTCAGCCCCAGCATTTT.

J is TRBJ1-5 and V is TRBV20-1; 7 positions match TRBD1. The CDR3 sequence is 16 residues long. The germline gives CDR1 DFQATT, CDR2 SNEGSKA (reference sequence). J gave up 3 bases and V 0 bases, and 8 bases lay outside the gene matches. CDR3: CSARDPTGLFNQPQHF. CDR3 nucleotide sequence: TGCAGTGCTAGAGATCCGACAGGGCTATTCAATCAGCCCCAGCATTTT.

This clonotype was seen ten or more times. The rearrangement links TRBV9 to TRBJ2-3; 10 bases fit TRBD2. This CDR3 comprises 16 residues. In germline, CDR1 is SGDLS, CDR2 YYNGEE. The V gene end was trimmed by 0 bases and the J gene end by 3 bases; junction bases not matched to a gene: 4. Here the CDR3 reads CASSVGPSGSTDTQYF. The DNA of the CDR3 is TGTGCCAGCAGCGTAGGTCCTAGCGGGAGTACAGATACGCAGTATTTT.